A selection of T cell receptor beta chains follows, all from one sample in a study of blood T cell repertoires in COVID-19. Measured with immunoSEQ multiplex PCR; TCRdb has only the in-frame clones, and not every one. The table has 60,000 to 80,000 clones, 80% to 90% seen once. What was sequenced was peripheral blood. Source of these receptors: a woman in her sixties or seventies with COVID-19, enrolled during active disease. Both conserved end residues are part of each CDR3. A D gene is named only where the DNA matches it firmly. Size tells how often a clone was seen (once, few, many) or the class of an expanded clone, and some rows leave it out.

>TRBJ1-4|TRBV6-6|-|TRBD1
TGTGCCAGCAGCCCTGGACAGGGAAGTGAAAAACTGTTTTTT
CASSPGQGSEKLFF
>TRBJ1-2|TRBV11-2|-|TRBD1
TGTGCCAGCAGTCCCATAACAGGGGCCTTTAACTATGGCTACACCTTC
CASSPITGAFNYGYTF
>TRBJ2-2|TRBV27|-|TRBD2
TGTGCCAGCAGTTCTTTAGCGGGAGCGGACGGGGAGCTGTTTTTT
CASSSLAGADGELFF
>TRBJ1-2|TRBV19|-|-
TGTGCCAGTAGGTTTTCCTCCCCGAGCGGCTATGGCTACACCTTC
CASRFSSPSGYGYTF
>TRBJ1-2|TRBV19|few|-
TGTGCCAGTAGTATAGCAGGGGCGCAAGGCTACACCTTC
CASSIAGAQGYTF
>TRBJ1-1|TRBV6-5|-|-
TGTGCCAGCAGTCAACAGGCCCCAGCTTTCTTT
CASSQQAPAFF
>TRBJ1-2|TRBV6-2/TRBV6-3|-|-
TGTGCCAGCAGTTACGGGCTCCTGCATGGCTATGGCTACACCTTC
CASSYGLLHGYGYTF
>TRBJ1-1|TRBV28|-|-
TGTGCCAGCAGTTTTACACGGAGCATGAACACTGAAGCTTTCTTT
CASSFTRSMNTEAFF
>TRBJ1-4|TRBV24-1|-|TRBD1
TGTGCCACCAGTGACCCGACAGGGGGTAGGGAAAAACTGTTTTTT
CATSDPTGGREKLFF
>TRBJ2-1|TRBV5-1|-|TRBD1
TGCGCCAGCAGCTGGGACAGACAAAATAGTAAGGAGCAGTTCTTC
CASSWDRQNSKEQFF
>TRBJ2-5|TRBV7-2|-|-
TGTGCCAGCAGCTTAGCTCCCGGACAACTGGGGGAGACCCAGTACTTC
CASSLAPGQLGETQYF
>TRBJ1-4|TRBV12-5|-|-
TGTGCTAGTGGTTTGACGCGAGGGGAAAAACTGTTTTTT
CASGLTRGEKLFF
>TRBJ2-7|TRBV6-5|few|TRBD2
TGTGCCAGCAGCCCCCGACTAGCGGGACTATACGAGCAGTACTTC
CASSPRLAGLYEQYF
>TRBJ1-4|TRBV7-2|-|-
TGTGCCAGCAGCCCCGGGACACTCCCAAATGAAAAACTGTTTTTT
CASSPGTLPNEKLFF
>TRBJ2-3|TRBV5-4|once|-
TGTGCCAGCAGCTCTTCCGACAGACCCGACACAGATACGCAGTATTTT
CASSSSDRPDTDTQYF
>TRBJ2-7|TRBV11-2|few|-
TGTGCCAGCAGCTTAGCACAGGGTGGGTACGAGCAGTACTTC
CASSLAQGGYEQYF
>TRBJ1-1|TRBV6-1|-|TRBD1
TGTGCCAGCAGTGATCTAGAGACAGGGGGTATGAACACTGAAGCTTTCTTT
CASSDLETGGMNTEAFF
>TRBJ2-2|TRBV7-6|-|TRBD2
TGTGCCAGCAGCTTACGGCTAGCGGGAGGGAAGGACACCGGGGAGCTGTTTTTT
CASSLRLAGGKDTGELFF
>TRBJ1-2|TRBV7-9|-|-
TGTGCCAGCAGCCCGCAGGGTCGGGGCTACACCTTC
CASSPQGRGYTF
>TRBJ1-3|TRBV2|-|-
TGTGCCAGCAGACTCTCTGGAAACACCATATATTTT
CASRLSGNTIYF
>TRBJ1-2|TRBV11-3|once|TRBD1
TGTGCCAGCAGCTATCGACAGGGGAGGGACTATGGCTACACCTTC
CASSYRQGRDYGYTF
>TRBJ2-1|TRBV9|-|TRBD2
TGTGCCAGCAGCGGTGGACTAGCGGTCCTCGGGGAGCAGTTCTTC
CASSGGLAVLGEQFF
>TRBJ1-5|TRBV18|-|-
TGTGCCAGCTCACCAACAGGAGCCCACAATCAGCCCCAGCATTTT
CASSPTGAHNQPQHF
>TRBJ1-5|TRBV7-2|-|-
TGTGCCAGCAGCTTAGTCGCAGGGGCTCAGCCCCAGCATTTT
CASSLVAGAQPQHF
>TRBJ2-7|TRBV6-5|-|TRBD2
TGTGCCAGCAGTTACCTCCCCGGGCTAGCGGGTTACGAGCAGTACTTC
CASSYLPGLAGYEQYF
>TRBJ2-1|TRBV14|-|TRBD2
TGTGCCAGCAGCCAAGGACTAGCGTACAATGAGCAGTTCTTC
CASSQGLAYNEQFF
>TRBJ1-5|TRBV29-1|-|-
TGCAGCGTTGAAGGGCAGGTCGGTCAGCCCCAGCATTTT
CSVEGQVGQPQHF
>TRBJ1-5|TRBV19|-|TRBD1
TGTGCCAGTAGATCCCCCCCCGGGACAGGGGTCAATCAGCCCCAGCATTTT
CASRSPPGTGVNQPQHF
>TRBJ2-5|TRBV5-4|-|TRBD2
TGTGCCAGCAGCCCCGCCCCACTTCGACTAGCGGATAAAGAGACCCAGTACTTC
CASSPAPLRLADKETQYF
>TRBJ2-3|TRBV28|-|-
TGTGCCAGCAGTTTATGGACAACGGGAGACACAGATACGCAGTATTTT
CASSLWTTGDTDTQYF
>TRBJ2-2|TRBV21-1|-|-
TGTGCCAGCAGCAAAGCCGAGAGGGCCGGAACCGGGGAGCTGTTTTTT
CASSKAERAGTGELFF
>TRBJ2-3|TRBV5-1|once|TRBD2
TGCGCCAGCAGCGCGACGACTAGCCCCAGAGGGACAGATACGCAGTATTTT
CASSATTSPRGTDTQYF
>TRBJ2-3|TRBV18|-|-
TGTGCCAGCTCACCCACTACACTCACAGATACGCAGTATTTT
CASSPTTLTDTQYF
>TRBJ2-1|TRBV4-3|-|TRBD2
TGCGCCAGCAGCCAAGAACTAGCGGCATACAATGAGCAGTTCTTC
CASSQELAAYNEQFF
>TRBJ1-4|TRBV11-2|-|TRBD1
TGTGCCAGCAGCTTAACGGCTGTGGGCAGGGGGGCCGAAAAACTGTTTTTT
CASSLTAVGRGAEKLFF
>TRBJ2-1|TRBV7-2|-|-
TGTGCCAGCAGCCCCTCGCCGGGACTCTACAATGAGCAGTTCTTC
CASSPSPGLYNEQFF
>TRBJ1-4|TRBV7-2|-|TRBD1
TGTGCCAGCAGCTTAGGGACAGGGACACTGTTTTTT
CASSLGTGTLFF
>TRBJ1-4|TRBV24-1|-|-
TGTGCCACCAGTGATGCTACGACAGACCCTAATGAAAAACTGTTTTTT
CATSDATTDPNEKLFF
>TRBJ2-1|TRBV9|-|-
TGTGCCAGCAGCGTAGTTTCCGGGGACAATGAGCAGTTCTTC
CASSVVSGDNEQFF
>TRBJ2-1|TRBV3-1/TRBV3-2|-|TRBD2
TGTGCCAGCAGCCAGGTTGGCGGGAGCTCCTACAATGAGCAGTTCTTC
CASSQVGGSSYNEQFF
>TRBJ2-7|TRBV25-1|-|-
TGTGCCAGCAGTGGAGTCACGACAGGTTCCTACGAGCAGTACTTC
CASSGVTTGSYEQYF
>TRBJ2-1|TRBV7-3|-|TRBD2
TGTGCCAGCAGCCCTGCGGGGGATGAGCAGTTCTTC
CASSPAGDEQFF
>TRBJ1-5|TRBV5-1|-|-
TGCGCCAGCAGCTTGGAGGCAGGGATTGGCAATCAGCCCCAGCATTTT
CASSLEAGIGNQPQHF
>TRBJ1-2|TRBV5-8|-|-
TGTGCCAGCAGCTTGGGGGCGGTACAGGTCTATGGCTACACCTTC
CASSLGAVQVYGYTF